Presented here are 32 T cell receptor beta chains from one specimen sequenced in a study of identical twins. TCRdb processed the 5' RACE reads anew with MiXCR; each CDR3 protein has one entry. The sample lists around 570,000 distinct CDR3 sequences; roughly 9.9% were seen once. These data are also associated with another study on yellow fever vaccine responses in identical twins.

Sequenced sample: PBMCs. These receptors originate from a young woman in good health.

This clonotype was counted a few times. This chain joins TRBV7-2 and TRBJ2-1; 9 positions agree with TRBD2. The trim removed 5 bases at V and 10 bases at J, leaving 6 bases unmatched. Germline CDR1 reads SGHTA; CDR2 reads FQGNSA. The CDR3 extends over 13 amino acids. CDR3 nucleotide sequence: TGTGCCAGCAGCCGAGGACTAGCGAACGAGCAGTTCTTC. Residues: CASSRGLANEQFF.

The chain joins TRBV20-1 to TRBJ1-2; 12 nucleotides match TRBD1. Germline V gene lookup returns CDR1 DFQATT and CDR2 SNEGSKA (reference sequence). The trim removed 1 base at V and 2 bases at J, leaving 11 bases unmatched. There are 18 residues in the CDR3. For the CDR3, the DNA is TGCAGTGCTAGAGTGGTCCCGGGACAGGGGGCGCTCAACTATGGCTACACCTTC. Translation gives CSARVVPGQGALNYGYTF.

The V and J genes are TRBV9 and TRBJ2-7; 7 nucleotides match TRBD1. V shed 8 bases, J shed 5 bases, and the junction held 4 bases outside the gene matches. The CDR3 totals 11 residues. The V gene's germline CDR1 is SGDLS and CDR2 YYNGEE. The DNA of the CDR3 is TGTGCCAGTTCCACAGGGGACGAGCAGTACTTC. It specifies CASSTGDEQYF.

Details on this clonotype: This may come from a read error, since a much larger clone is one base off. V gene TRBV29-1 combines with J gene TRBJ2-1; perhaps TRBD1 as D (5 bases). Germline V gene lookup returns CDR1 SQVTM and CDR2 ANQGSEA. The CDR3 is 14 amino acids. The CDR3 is CSVDVRGSYNERFF. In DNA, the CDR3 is TGCAGCGTTGATGTAAGGGGCTCCTACAATGAGCGGTTCTTC.

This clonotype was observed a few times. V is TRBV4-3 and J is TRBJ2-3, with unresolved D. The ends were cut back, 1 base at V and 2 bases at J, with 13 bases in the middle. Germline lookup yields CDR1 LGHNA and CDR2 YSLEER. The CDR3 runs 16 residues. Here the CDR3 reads CASSQGLRAVTDTQYF. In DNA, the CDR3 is TGCGCCAGCAGCCAAGGGCTAAGGGCGGTCACAGATACGCAGTATTTT.

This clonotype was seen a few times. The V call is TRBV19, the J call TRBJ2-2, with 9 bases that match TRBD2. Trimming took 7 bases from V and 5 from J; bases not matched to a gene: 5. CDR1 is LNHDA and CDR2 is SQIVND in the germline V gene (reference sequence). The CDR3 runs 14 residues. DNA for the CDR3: TGTGCCAGTACTGGCGGGGGGGCGACCGGGGAGCTGTTTTTT. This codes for CASTGGGATGELFF.

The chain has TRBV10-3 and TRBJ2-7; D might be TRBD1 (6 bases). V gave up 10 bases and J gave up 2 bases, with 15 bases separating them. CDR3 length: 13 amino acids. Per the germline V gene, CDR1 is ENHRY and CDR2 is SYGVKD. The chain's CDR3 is CANRTERPYEQYF. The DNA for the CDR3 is TGTGCCAACCGGACAGAAAGACCCTACGAGCAGTACTTC.

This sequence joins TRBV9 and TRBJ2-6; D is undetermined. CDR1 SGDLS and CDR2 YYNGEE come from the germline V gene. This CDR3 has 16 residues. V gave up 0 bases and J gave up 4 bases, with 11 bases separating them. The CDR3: CASSVGIRGGANVLTF. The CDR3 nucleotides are TGTGCCAGCAGCGTAGGAATCCGCGGCGGGGCCAACGTCCTGACTTTC.

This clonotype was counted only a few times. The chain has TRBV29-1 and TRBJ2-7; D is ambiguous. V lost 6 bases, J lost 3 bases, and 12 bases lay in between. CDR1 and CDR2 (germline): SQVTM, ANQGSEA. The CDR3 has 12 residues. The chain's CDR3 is CSVGPESYEQYF. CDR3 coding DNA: TGCAGCGTGGGTCCAGAGAGCTACGAGCAGTACTTC.

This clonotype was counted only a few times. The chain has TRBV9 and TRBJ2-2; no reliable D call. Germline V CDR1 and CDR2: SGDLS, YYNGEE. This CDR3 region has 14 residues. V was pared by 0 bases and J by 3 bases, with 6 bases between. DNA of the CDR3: TGTGCCAGCAGCGTAGGTCGCTACACCGGGGAGCTGTTTTTT. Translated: CASSVGRYTGELFF.

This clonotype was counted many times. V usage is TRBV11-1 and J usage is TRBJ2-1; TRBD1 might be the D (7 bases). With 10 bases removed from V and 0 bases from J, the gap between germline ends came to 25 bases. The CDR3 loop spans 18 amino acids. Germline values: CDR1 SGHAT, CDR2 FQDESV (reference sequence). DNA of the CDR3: TGTGCCATTCCCGCGGGACAGAAGAAATCGAGCTCCTACAATGAGCAGTTCTTC. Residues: CAIPAGQKKSSSYNEQFF. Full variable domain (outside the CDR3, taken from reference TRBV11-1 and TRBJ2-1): EAEVAQSPRYKITEKSQAVAFWCDPISGHATLYWYRQILGQGPELLVQFQDESVVDDSQLPKDRFSAERLKGVDSTLKIQPAELGDSAMYLCAIPAGQKKSSSYNEQFFGPGTRLTVL.

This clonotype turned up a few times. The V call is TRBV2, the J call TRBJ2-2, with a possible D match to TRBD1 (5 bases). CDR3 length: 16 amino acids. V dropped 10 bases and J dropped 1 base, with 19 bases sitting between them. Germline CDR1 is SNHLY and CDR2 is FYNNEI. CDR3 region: CATQDTASMNTGELFF. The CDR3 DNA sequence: TGTGCCACCCAGGACACGGCGAGTATGAACACCGGGGAGCTGTTTTTT.

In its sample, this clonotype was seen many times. CDR3 nucleotides: TGCAGCGTCCCATCCAGGACGGGGTACGAAGAGCAGTACTTC. Residues: CSVPSRTGYEEQYF. The V gene is TRBV29-1, the J gene TRBJ2-7, with D perhaps matching TRBD2 (5 bases). CDR3 length: 14 amino acids. V dropped 6 bases and J dropped 7 bases, with 22 bases sitting between them. Per the germline V gene, CDR1 is SQVTM and CDR2 is ANQGSEA.

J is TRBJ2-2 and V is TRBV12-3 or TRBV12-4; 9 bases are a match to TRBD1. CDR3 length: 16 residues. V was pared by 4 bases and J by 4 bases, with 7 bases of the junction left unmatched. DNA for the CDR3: TGTGCCAGCAGTTCCGGCGACAGGGGGGTCACCGGGGAGCTGTTTTTT. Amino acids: CASSSGDRGVTGELFF.

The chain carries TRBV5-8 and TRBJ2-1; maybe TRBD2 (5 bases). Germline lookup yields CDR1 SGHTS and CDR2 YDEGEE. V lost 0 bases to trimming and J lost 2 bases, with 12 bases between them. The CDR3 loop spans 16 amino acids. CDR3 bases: TGTGCCAGCAGCTTGGCGGCTAGCTCACCCTACAATGAGCAGTTCTTC. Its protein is CASSLAASSPYNEQFF.

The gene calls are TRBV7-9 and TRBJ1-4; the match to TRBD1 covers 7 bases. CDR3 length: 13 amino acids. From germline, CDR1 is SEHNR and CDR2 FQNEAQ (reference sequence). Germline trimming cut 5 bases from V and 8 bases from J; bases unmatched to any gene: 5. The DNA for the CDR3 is TGTGCCAGCAGCGCAGGGACAGTAGAAAAACTGTTTTTT. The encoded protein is CASSAGTVEKLFF.

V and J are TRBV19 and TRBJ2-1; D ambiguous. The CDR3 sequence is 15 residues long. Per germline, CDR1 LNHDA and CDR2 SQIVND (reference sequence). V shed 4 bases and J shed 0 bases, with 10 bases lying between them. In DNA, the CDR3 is TGTGCCAGTAGTACCTATAGAAGCTCCTACAATGAGCAGTTCTTC. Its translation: CASSTYRSSYNEQFF.

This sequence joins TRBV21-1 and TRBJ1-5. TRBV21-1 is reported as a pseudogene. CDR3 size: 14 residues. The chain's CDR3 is CASSKLRRKQPQHF. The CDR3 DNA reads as TGTGCCAGCAGCAAGTTACGGAGGAAACAGCCCCAGCATTTT.

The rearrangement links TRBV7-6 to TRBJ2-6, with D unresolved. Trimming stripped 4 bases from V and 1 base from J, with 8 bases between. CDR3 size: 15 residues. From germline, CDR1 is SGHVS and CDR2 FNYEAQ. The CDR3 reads CASSSDISGANVLTF. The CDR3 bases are TGTGCCAGCAGCTCCGACATATCTGGGGCCAACGTCCTGACTTTC. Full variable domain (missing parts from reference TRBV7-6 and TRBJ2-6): GAGVSQSPRYKVTKRGQDVALRCDPISGHVSLYWYRQALGQGPEFLTYFNYEAQQDKSGLPNDRFSAERPEGSISTLTIQRTEQRDSAMYRCASSSDISGANVLTFGAGSRLTVL.

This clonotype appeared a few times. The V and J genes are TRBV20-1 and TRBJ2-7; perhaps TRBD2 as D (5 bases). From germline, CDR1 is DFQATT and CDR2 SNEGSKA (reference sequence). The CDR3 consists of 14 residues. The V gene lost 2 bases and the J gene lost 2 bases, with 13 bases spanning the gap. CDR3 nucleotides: TGCAGTGCTAGATCGGTCCGGGGTCCCTACGAGCAGTACTTC. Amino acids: CSARSVRGPYEQYF.

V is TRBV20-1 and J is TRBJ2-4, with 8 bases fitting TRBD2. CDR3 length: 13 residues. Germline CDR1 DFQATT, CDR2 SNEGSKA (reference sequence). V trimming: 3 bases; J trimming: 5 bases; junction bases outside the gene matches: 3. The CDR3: CSASGRDENIQYF. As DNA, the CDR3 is TGCAGTGCTAGCGGGAGGGATGAAAACATTCAGTACTTC.

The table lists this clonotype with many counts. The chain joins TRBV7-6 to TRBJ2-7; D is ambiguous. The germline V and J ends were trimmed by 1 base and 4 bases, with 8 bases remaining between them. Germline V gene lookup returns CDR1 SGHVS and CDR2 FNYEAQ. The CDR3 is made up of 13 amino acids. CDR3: CASSLGVTYEQYF. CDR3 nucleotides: TGTGCCAGCAGCTTAGGCGTGACTTACGAGCAGTACTTC.

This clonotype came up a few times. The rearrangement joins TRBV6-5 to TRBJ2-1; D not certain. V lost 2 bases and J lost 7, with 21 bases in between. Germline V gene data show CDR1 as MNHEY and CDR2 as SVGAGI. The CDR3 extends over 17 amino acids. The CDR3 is CASSYLVRASDRNEQFF. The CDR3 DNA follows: TGTGCCAGCAGTTACCTGGTCCGGGCGTCGGATAGGAATGAGCAGTTCTTC.

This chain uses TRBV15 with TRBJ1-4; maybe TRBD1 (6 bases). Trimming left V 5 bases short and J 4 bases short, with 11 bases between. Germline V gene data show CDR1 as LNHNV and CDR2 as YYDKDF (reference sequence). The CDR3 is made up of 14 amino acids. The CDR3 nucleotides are TGTGCCACCAGCGGGACATTCGGTAATGAAAAACTGTTTTTT. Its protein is CATSGTFGNEKLFF.

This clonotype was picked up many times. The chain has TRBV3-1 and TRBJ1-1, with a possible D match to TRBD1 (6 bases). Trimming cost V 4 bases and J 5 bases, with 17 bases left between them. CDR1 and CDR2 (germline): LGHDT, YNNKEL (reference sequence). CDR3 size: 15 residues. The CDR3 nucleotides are TGTGCCAGCAGCCCTCGGACAGTAAGCGATACTGAAGCTTTCTTT. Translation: CASSPRTVSDTEAFF. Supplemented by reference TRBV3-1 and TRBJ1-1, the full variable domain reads DTAVSQTPKYLVTQMGNDKSIKCEQNLGHDTMYWYKQDSKKFLKIMFSYNNKELIINETVPNRFSPKSPDKAHLNLHINSLELGDSAVYFCASSPRTVSDTEAFFGQGTRLTVV.

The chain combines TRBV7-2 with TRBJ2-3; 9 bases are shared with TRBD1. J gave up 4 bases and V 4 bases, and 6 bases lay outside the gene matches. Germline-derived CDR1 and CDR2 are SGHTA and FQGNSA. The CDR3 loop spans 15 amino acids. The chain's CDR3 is CASSSRTGVADTQYF. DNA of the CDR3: TGTGCCAGCAGCTCCCGGACAGGGGTGGCAGATACGCAGTATTTT.

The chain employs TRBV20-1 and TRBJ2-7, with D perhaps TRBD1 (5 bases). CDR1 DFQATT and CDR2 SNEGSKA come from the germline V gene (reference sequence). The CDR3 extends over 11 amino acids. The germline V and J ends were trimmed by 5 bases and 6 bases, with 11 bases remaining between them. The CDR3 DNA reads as TGCAGTGCTCACCGACAGACCGAGCAGTACTTC. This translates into CSAHRQTEQYF.

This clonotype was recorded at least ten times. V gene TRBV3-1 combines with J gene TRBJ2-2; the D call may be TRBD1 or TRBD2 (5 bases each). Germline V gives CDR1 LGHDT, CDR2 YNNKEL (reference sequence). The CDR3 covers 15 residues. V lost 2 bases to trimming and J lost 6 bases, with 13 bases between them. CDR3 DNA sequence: TGTGCCAGCAGCCAAAATCGATTGGGGGCCGGGGAGCTGTTTTTT. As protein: CASSQNRLGAGELFF.

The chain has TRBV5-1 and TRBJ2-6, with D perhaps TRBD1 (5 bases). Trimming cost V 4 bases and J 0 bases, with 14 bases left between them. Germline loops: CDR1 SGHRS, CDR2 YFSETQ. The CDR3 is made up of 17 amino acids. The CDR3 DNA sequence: TGCGCCAGCAGCCCTGGACACCCGAGCTCTGGGGCCAACGTCCTGACTTTC. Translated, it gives CASSPGHPSSGANVLTF. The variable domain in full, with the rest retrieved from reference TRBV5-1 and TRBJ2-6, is KAGVTQTPRYLIKTRGQQVTLSCSPISGHRSVSWYQQTPGQGLQFLFEYFSETQRNKGNFPGRFSGRQFSNSRSEMNVSTLELGDSALYLCASSPGHPSSGANVLTFGAGSRLTVL.

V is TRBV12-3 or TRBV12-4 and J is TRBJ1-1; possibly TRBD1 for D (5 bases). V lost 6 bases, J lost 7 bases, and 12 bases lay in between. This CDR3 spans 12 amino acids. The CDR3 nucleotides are TGTGCCAGCAGGTTCGGGGCAGGTGAAGCTTTCTTT. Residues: CASRFGAGEAFF.

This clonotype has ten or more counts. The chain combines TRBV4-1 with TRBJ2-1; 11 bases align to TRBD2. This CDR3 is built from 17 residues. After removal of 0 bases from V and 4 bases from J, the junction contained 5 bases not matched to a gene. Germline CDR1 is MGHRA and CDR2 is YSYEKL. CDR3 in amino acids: CASSQERGTSGYNEQFF. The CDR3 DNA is TGCGCCAGCAGCCAAGAGAGGGGGACTAGCGGATACAATGAGCAGTTCTTC.

The CDR3 sequence: CASGRQGASTSVEQYF. The DNA for the CDR3 is TGCGCCAGCGGCCGACAGGGCGCGTCGACTTCGGTGGAGCAGTACTTC. The chain carries TRBV5-1 and TRBJ2-7, with 7 bases that match TRBD1. The CDR3 contains 16 residues. CDR1 is SGHRS, CDR2 YFSETQ, per germline. The junction had 20 bases not matched to a gene; V was cut back by 7 bases and J by 7 bases.